What follows is one TCR beta chain and its context. The data belong to a study of T-cell reconstitution after alpha-beta-depleted transplantation in children. As it was prepared, the TCRbeta library received unique molecular identifiers. TCRdb re-analysed the PCR reads in MiXCR, keeping a single row per CDR3 protein. The table lists a few hundred thousand distinct CDR3 sequences, roughly 30% of them singletons, with approximately 39% in the top ten. Germline V gives CDR1 DFQATT, CDR2 SNEGSKA (reference sequence). V was trimmed by 8 bases and J by 4 bases, leaving 12 bases between them. This CDR3 comprises 12 residues.

The receptor's source is a boy in the first two years of life with Wiskott-Aldrich syndrome, due to receive a stem cell transplant. Sequenced material: PBMCs, taken before TCRalphabeta/CD19-depleted stem cell transplant. The V gene is TRBV20-1, the J gene TRBJ2-1; D is ambiguous. The CDR3 nucleotides read TGCAGTTCCAGATCCTTTTACAATGAGCAGTTCTTC. Protein sequence: CSSRSFYNEQFF.